Presented here are 5 T cell receptor beta chains from one specimen sequenced in a study of blood T cell repertoires in COVID-19. Profiled with immunoSEQ multiplex PCR; TCRdb holds only in-frame clones, not every one. The table has roughly 190,000 clones, around 90% seen once. The sample taken for sequencing was peripheral blood. These receptors all stem from a man aged 45-65 years with acute or convalescent COVID-19.

J is TRBJ2-7 and V is TRBV5-1; D might be TRBD2 (5 bases). Germline V gene data show CDR1 as SGHRS and CDR2 as YFSETQ. V shed 0 bases and J shed 1 base, with 11 bases lying between them. This CDR3 spans 15 amino acids. The CDR3 coding sequence is TGCGCCAGCAGCTTGGGGACTGTACCGTCCTACGAGCAGTACTTC. It codes for CASSLGTVPSYEQYF. The full variable domain, its missing parts supplied by reference TRBV5-1 and TRBJ2-7, is KAGVTQTPRYLIKTRGQQVTLSCSPISGHRSVSWYQQTPGQGLQFLFEYFSETQRNKGNFPGRFSGRQFSNSRSEMNVSTLELGDSALYLCASSLGTVPSYEQYFGPGTRLTVT.

The CDR3 region has the DNA TGTGCCAGCAGCAGTCAGGGCCCGAACACCGGGGAGCTGTTTTTT. The encoded protein is CASSSQGPNTGELFF. V gene TRBV2 combines with J gene TRBJ2-2; maybe TRBD1 (5 bases). Deletions cut 6 bases from V and 0 bases from J, with 11 bases between. Germline CDR1 reads SNHLY; CDR2 reads FYNNEI. This CDR3 region has 15 residues.

The V and J genes are TRBV27 and TRBJ2-3; 7 nucleotides match TRBD2. The germline V gene has CDR1 MNHEY and CDR2 SMNVEV (reference sequence). This CDR3 has 16 residues. With V trimmed by 4 bases and J by 1 base, 8 bases remained unmatched. The CDR3 protein is CASSSRSLAGTDTQYF. CDR3 DNA: TGTGCCAGCAGTTCAAGAAGCCTAGCGGGCACAGATACGCAGTATTTT.

The chain recombines TRBV6-1 with TRBJ2-1; no reliable D call. The CDR3 runs to 18 residues. CDR1 and CDR2 from the germline V gene are MNHNS and SASEGT. Trimming took 2 bases from V and 0 from J, leaving 17 bases between them. CDR3 in amino acids: CASSERVNAASSYNEQFF. As DNA, the CDR3 is TGTGCCAGCAGTGAACGAGTTAATGCAGCTAGCTCCTACAATGAGCAGTTCTTC.

This chain uses TRBV6-2 or TRBV6-3 with TRBJ1-5; TRBD1 matches 11 bases. Germline V gene lookup returns CDR1 MNHEY and CDR2 SVGEGT. The junction had 18 bases not matched to a gene; V was cut back by 2 bases and J by 6 bases. The CDR3 covers 20 residues. As DNA, the CDR3 is TGTGCCAGCAGTTACCCCCTTAGGACAGGGGGCGCTTGGGCTGGTCAGCCCCAGCATTTT. This gives the protein CASSYPLRTGGAWAGQPQHF.